The 22 T cell receptor beta chains presented below share a single source sample, sequenced in a study of CD8 T cells in ankylosing spondylitis. The study, taken as a whole, reports: Ankylosing spondylitis blood seemed to carry a telltale TCR beta motif made of fewer than 10 highly homologous variants.

Their specific antigens are unknown. TCRdb recomputed calls from the 5' RACE reads with MiXCR, one row per CDR3 protein. This repertoire shows roughly 700,000 distinct CDR3 sequences, around 17% found once; its top ten account for 15% to 20%. The sequencing sample was made of blood, either unsorted or a sorted T cell fraction (not recorded which). The receptors were sampled from a male donor with ankylosing spondylitis.

J is TRBJ2-2 and V is TRBV29-1; 10 bases fit TRBD2. Losses at the gene ends were 6 bases for V and 3 bases for J; bases not matched to a gene: 4. Per germline, CDR1 SQVTM and CDR2 ANQGSEA. The CDR3 loop spans 14 amino acids. CDR3 bases: TGCAGCGTCTATAGCGGGGGGTACACCGGGGAGCTGTTTTTT. It codes for CSVYSGGYTGELFF.

There are a few counts of this clonotype. The chain has TRBV5-1 and TRBJ2-5, with 8 bases aligning to TRBD2. Trimming cost V 3 bases and J 2 bases; bases outside gene matches: 6. Germline V gene sequence: CDR1 SGHRS, CDR2 YFSETQ. The CDR3 has 15 residues. The CDR3 DNA sequence: TGCGCCAGCAGCTACCAGCGGGAGCGGCAAGAGACCCAGTACTTC. Protein product: CASSYQRERQETQYF.

This clonotype has a handful of counts. The chain uses TRBV20-1 and TRBJ1-2; maybe TRBD1 (6 bases). The CDR3 spans 17 residues. V dropped 3 bases and J dropped 3 bases, with 23 bases sitting between them. CDR1 is DFQATT, CDR2 SNEGSKA, per germline (reference sequence). This CDR3 reads CSASEPGQGGNHYGYTF. CDR3 in DNA: TGCAGTGCTAGTGAACCAGGACAAGGGGGTAATCACTATGGCTACACCTTC.

The chain couples TRBV29-1 to TRBJ2-5; no clear D. From germline, CDR1 is SQVTM and CDR2 ANQGSEA. With 1 base removed from V and 2 bases from J, the gap between germline ends came to 11 bases. The CDR3 consists of 14 residues. The CDR3 DNA follows: TGCAGCGTTGAAGGGGTTCTGACTCAAGAGACCCAGTACTTC. Residues: CSVEGVLTQETQYF.

This clonotype was detected only a few times. The J gene is TRBJ2-7, the V gene TRBV7-8; 7 nucleotides agree with TRBD1. The CDR3 consists of 14 residues. The germline gives CDR1 SGHVS, CDR2 FQNEAQ. V trimming: 0 bases; J trimming: 4 bases; junction bases outside the gene matches: 3. The CDR3, as DNA: TGTGCCAGCAGCTTAGCGGAACAGGGGTACGAGCAGTACTTC. Amino acid sequence: CASSLAEQGYEQYF.

This sequence joins TRBV2 and TRBJ2-7, with D perhaps matching TRBD2 (5 bases). Germline V gene sequence: CDR1 SNHLY, CDR2 FYNNEI. CDR3 size: 13 residues. Trimming took 1 base from V and 4 from J, leaving 8 bases between them. CDR3 nucleotide sequence: TGTGCCAGCAGTGAAGTGGACTCTTACGAGCAGTACTTC. It translates to CASSEVDSYEQYF.

The chain uses TRBV9 and TRBJ1-1; no definite D call. V lost 4 bases and J 3 bases, leaving 13 bases between the germline ends. Germline values: CDR1 SGDLS, CDR2 YYNGEE. The CDR3 totals 14 residues. The DNA of the CDR3 is TGTGCCAGCAGCCCCCCCGGGTGGGACACTGAAGCTTTCTTT. Translating gives CASSPPGWDTEAFF.

This clonotype was picked up many times. The V call is TRBV4-3, the J call TRBJ2-2, with 8 positions matching TRBD1. The germline CDR1 and CDR2 sequences are LGHNA and YSLEER. J was trimmed by 5 bases and V by 10 bases; bases with no gene match: 15. CDR3 length: 16 residues. The DNA of the CDR3 is TGCGCCAAGCATAACAGGGGGAGGATTGGAACCGGGGAGCTGTTTTTT. Translated: CAKHNRGRIGTGELFF.

The sample holds many counts of this clonotype. The rearrangement uses TRBV20-1 and TRBJ1-6; tentative D call: TRBD1 (5 bases). V was cut by 1 base and J by 4 bases, with 11 bases left in between. CDR1 is DFQATT and CDR2 is SNEGSKA in the germline V gene (reference sequence). There are 15 residues in the CDR3. The CDR3, as DNA: TGCAGTGCTAGAGGCGCTGACAGATATAATTCACCCCTCCACTTT. Translating gives CSARGADRYNSPLHF.

This clonotype has a handful of counts. The V and J genes are TRBV3-1 and TRBJ2-5; TRBD1 matches 11 bases. Losses at the gene ends were 7 bases for V and 5 bases for J; bases not matched to a gene: 12. There are 16 residues in the CDR3. Looked up from germline, CDR1 is LGHDT and CDR2 is YNNKEL (reference sequence). CDR3: CASIPNRGQGDETQYF. CDR3 bases: TGTGCCAGCATCCCGAATCGGGGACAGGGGGATGAGACCCAGTACTTC.

The gene calls are TRBV25-1 and TRBJ2-2; D is undetermined. Germline-derived CDR1 and CDR2 are MGHDK and SYGVNS. The CDR3 length is 14 residues. The V gene lost 1 base and the J gene lost 5 bases, with 8 bases spanning the gap. The CDR3 coding sequence is TGTGCCAGCAGTGAATCTCTAGAGACCGGGGAGCTGTTTTTT. This sequence encodes CASSESLETGELFF.

This clonotype came up a few times. The chain recombines TRBV12-3 or TRBV12-4 with TRBJ1-1; TRBD1 might be the D (5 bases). The CDR3 extends over 13 amino acids. V was clipped by 6 bases and J by 2 bases, with 10 bases between them. The CDR3 here is CASREGTNTEAFF. The CDR3 DNA sequence: TGTGCCAGCAGAGAGGGGACTAACACTGAAGCTTTCTTT.

V usage is TRBV28 and J usage is TRBJ2-7; 14 positions match TRBD2. Trimming took 2 bases from V and 10 from J; bases not matched to a gene: 4. The germline V gene encodes CDR1 MDHEN and CDR2 SYDVKM. The CDR3 is 14 amino acids. The CDR3 DNA follows: TGTGCCAGCAGTTTAACGGGACTAGCGGGAGACCAGTACTTC. Translation gives CASSLTGLAGDQYF.

The chain recombines TRBV4-1 with TRBJ1-5, with D unresolved. The CDR3 is 15 amino acids. V was trimmed by 0 bases and J by 6 bases, leaving 12 bases between them. Germline-derived CDR1 and CDR2 are MGHRA and YSYEKL. The DNA for the CDR3 is TGCGCCAGCAGCCAAGAACCGGGATCCCCTCAGCCCCAGCATTTT. Translating it yields CASSQEPGSPQPQHF.

J is TRBJ1-1 and V is TRBV5-1; possible D gene TRBD1, 5 bases. Germline lookup yields CDR1 SGHRS and CDR2 YFSETQ. This CDR3 has 14 amino acids. The germline V and J ends were trimmed by 4 bases and 1 base, with 11 bases remaining between them. The CDR3 protein is CASSPGPSNTEAFF. For the CDR3, the DNA is TGCGCCAGCAGCCCGGGACCGTCGAACACTGAAGCTTTCTTT.

The V gene is TRBV9, the J gene TRBJ1-6; 12 bases are shared with TRBD1. The V and J ends lost 3 bases and 10 bases, in that order; junction bases with no gene match: 2. Per germline, CDR1 SGDLS and CDR2 YYNGEE. The CDR3 is 14 residues long. CDR3: CASSGGTGGSPLHF. In DNA form, the CDR3 reads TGTGCCAGCAGCGGGGGGACAGGGGGCTCACCCCTCCACTTT.

V is TRBV7-8 and J is TRBJ1-1, with TRBD1 matching 9 bases. The CDR3 runs to 15 residues. Per the germline V gene, CDR1 is SGHVS and CDR2 is FQNEAQ. Trimming took 5 bases from V and 6 from J; bases not matched to a gene: 10. The CDR3 spells CASSPATGGGPEAFF. The CDR3 DNA sequence: TGTGCCAGCAGCCCCGCGACAGGGGGGGGGCCTGAAGCTTTCTTT.

In its sample, this clonotype was seen a few times. V gene TRBV10-3 combines with J gene TRBJ2-3; D gene unclear. CDR3 size: 12 residues. Germline V gene data show CDR1 as ENHRY and CDR2 as SYGVKD. Trimming took off 2 bases at V and 3 bases at J, with 3 bases between the two ends. The CDR3: CAISEETDTQYF. CDR3 coding DNA: TGTGCCATCAGTGAGGAGACAGATACGCAGTATTTT.

Only a few counts were recorded for this clonotype. V usage is TRBV20-1 and J usage is TRBJ2-1, with TRBD2 matching 14 bases. The CDR3 extends over 16 amino acids. Unmatched junction bases numbered 12, after V lost 4 bases and J lost 10 bases. Germline CDR1 reads DFQATT; CDR2 reads SNEGSKA (reference sequence). CDR3: CSAKWARLAGGLEQFF. The CDR3 DNA reads as TGCAGTGCTAAGTGGGCCAGACTAGCGGGAGGGTTAGAGCAGTTCTTC.

The J gene is TRBJ1-2, the V gene TRBV10-3, with 8 bases fitting TRBD1. The CDR3 has 15 residues. CDR1 and CDR2 from the germline V gene are ENHRY and SYGVKD. Unmatched junction bases numbered 7, after V lost 3 bases and J lost 4 bases. This CDR3 reads CAISDYGQGGYGYTF. CDR3 coding DNA: TGTGCCATCAGTGACTACGGACAGGGTGGCTATGGCTACACCTTC.

The chain couples TRBV4-3 to TRBJ1-3; D not certain. The CDR3 contains 14 residues. Germline assignment: CDR1 LGHNA and CDR2 YSLEER. V lost 5 bases to trimming and J lost 3 bases, with 11 bases between them. CDR3 region: CASSLEGGGNTIYF. CDR3 DNA: TGCGCCAGCAGCTTAGAGGGTGGTGGAAACACCATATATTTT.

This clonotype was seen a handful of times. J is TRBJ1-6 and V is TRBV21-1. TRBV21-1 is a documented pseudogene. The length of the CDR3 is 14 residues. This chain's CDR3 is CASSKGTLNSPLHF. The CDR3 DNA is TGTGCCAGCAGCAAAGGGACTCTTAATTCACCCCTCCACTTT.